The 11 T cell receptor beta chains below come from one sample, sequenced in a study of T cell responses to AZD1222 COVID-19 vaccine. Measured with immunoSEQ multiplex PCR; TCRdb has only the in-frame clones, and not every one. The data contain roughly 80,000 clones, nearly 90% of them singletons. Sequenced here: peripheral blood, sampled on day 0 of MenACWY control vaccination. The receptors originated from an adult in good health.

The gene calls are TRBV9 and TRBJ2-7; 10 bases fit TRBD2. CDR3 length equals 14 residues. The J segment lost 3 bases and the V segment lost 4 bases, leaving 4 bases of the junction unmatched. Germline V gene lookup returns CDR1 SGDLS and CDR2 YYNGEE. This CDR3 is CASSPSGGFYEQYF. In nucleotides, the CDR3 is TGTGCCAGCAGCCCTAGCGGGGGTTTCTACGAGCAGTACTTC.

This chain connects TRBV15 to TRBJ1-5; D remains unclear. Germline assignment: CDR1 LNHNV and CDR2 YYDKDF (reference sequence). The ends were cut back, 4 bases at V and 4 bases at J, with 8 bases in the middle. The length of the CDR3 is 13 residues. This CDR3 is CATSIRTNQPQHF. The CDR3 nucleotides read TGTGCCACCAGCATTCGGACTAATCAGCCCCAGCATTTT.

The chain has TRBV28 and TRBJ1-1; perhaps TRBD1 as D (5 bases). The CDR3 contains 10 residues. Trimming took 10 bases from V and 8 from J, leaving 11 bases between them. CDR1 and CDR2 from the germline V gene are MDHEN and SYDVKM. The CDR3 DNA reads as TGTGCCACTCAGGGTGCAGAAGCTTTCTTT. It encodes CATQGAEAFF.

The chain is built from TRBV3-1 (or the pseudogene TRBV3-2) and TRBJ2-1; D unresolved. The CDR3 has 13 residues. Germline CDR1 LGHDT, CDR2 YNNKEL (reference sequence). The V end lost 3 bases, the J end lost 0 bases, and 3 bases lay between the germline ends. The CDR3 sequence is CASSHDSYNEQFF. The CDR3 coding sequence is TGTGCCAGCAGCCATGACTCCTACAATGAGCAGTTCTTC.

For the CDR3, the DNA is TGTGCCAGTGGAGGTTATGCTAGCCGGGCAGATACGCAGTATTTT. It encodes CASGGYASRADTQYF. The chain joins TRBV19 to TRBJ2-3; D perhaps matches TRBD2 (5 bases). Looked up from germline, CDR1 is LNHDA and CDR2 is SQIVND (reference sequence). The CDR3 contains 15 residues. V lost 8 bases and J 4 bases, leaving 19 bases between the germline ends.

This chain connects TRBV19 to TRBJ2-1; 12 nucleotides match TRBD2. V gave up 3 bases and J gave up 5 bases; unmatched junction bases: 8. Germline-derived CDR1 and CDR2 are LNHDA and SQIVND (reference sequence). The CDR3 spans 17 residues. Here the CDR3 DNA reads TGTGCCAGTAGTATTTTGACTAGCGGGGGTTTCGACAATGAGCAGTTCTTC. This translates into CASSILTSGGFDNEQFF.

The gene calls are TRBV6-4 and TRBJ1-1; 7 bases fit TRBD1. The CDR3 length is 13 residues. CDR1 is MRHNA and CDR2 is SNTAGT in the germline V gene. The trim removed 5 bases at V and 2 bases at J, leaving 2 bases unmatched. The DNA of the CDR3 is TGTGCCAGCAGTAGGGGGCGCAACACTGAAGCTTTCTTT. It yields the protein CASSRGRNTEAFF.

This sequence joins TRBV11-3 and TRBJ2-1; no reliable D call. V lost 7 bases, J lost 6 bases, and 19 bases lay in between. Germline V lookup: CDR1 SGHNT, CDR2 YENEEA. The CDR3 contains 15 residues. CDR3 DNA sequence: TGTGCCAGCACCCCCCCACCCCCCTACACCAATGAGCAGTTCTTC. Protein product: CASTPPPPYTNEQFF.

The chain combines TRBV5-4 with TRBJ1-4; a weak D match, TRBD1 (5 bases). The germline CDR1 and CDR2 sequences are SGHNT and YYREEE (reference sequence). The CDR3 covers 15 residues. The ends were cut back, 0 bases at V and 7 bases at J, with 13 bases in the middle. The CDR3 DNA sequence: TGTGCCAGCAGCTTGGAGGGGAGGGAAGGTGAAAAACTGTTTTTT. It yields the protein CASSLEGREGEKLFF.

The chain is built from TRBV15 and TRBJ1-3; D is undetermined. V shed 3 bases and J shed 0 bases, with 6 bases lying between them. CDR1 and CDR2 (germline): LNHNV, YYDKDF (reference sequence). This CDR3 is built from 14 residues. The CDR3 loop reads CATSRANSGNTIYF. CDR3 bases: TGTGCCACCAGCAGGGCCAACTCTGGAAACACCATATATTTT.

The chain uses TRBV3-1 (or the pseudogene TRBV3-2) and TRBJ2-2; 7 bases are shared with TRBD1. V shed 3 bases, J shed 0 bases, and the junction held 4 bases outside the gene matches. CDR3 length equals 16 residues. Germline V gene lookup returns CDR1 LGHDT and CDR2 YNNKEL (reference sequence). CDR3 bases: TGTGCCAGCAGCCACACGGGACAGACGAACACCGGGGAGCTGTTTTTT. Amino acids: CASSHTGQTNTGELFF.